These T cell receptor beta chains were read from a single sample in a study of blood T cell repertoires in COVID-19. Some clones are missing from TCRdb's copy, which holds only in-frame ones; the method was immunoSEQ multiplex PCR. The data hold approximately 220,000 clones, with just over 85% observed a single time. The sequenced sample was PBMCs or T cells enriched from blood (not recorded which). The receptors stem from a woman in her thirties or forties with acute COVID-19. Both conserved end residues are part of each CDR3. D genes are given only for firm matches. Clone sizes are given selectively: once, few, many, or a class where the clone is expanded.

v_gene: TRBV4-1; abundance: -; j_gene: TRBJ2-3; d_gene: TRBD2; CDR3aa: CASSQQELAGGQDTQYF; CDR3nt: TGCGCCAGCAGCCAACAAGAACTAGCGGGGGGGCAGGATACGCAGTATTTT
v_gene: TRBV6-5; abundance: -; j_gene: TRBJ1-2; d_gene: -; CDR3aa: CASSYGFRGDYGYTF; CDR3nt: TGTGCCAGCAGTTACGGATTTAGGGGCGACTATGGCTACACCTTC
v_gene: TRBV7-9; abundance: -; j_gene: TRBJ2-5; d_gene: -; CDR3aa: CASSPSGTQYF; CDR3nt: TGTGCCAGCAGCCCTTCAGGGACCCAGTACTTC
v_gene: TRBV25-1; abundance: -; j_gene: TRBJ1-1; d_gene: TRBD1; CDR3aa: CASSTLTGAGAEAFF; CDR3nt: TGTGCCAGCAGTACCCTGACAGGGGCCGGCGCTGAAGCTTTCTTT
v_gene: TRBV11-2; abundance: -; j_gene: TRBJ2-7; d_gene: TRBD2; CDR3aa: CASSSGGSGKLSSYEQYF; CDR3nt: TGTGCCAGCAGCTCCGGGGGGTCAGGGAAACTAAGCTCCTACGAGCAGTACTTC
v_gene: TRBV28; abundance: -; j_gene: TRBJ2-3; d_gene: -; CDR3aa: CASSPMDAGTTDTQYF; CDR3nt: TGTGCCAGCAGCCCAATGGACGCGGGGACCACAGATACGCAGTATTTT
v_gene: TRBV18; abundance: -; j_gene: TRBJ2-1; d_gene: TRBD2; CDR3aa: CASSPQQGLAGDEQFF; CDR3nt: TGTGCCAGCTCACCCCAACAAGGACTAGCGGGGGACGAGCAGTTCTTC
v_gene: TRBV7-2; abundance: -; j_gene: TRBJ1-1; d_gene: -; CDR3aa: CASSLGATKNTEAFF; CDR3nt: TGTGCCAGCAGCTTAGGGGCCACAAAGAACACTGAAGCTTTCTTT
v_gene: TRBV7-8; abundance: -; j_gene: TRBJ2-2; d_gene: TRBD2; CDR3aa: CASSPITNAGGPYTGELFF; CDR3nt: TGTGCCAGCAGCCCGATAACAAACGCGGGGGGGCCTTACACCGGGGAGCTGTTTTTT
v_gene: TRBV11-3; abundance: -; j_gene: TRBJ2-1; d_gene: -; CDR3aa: CASSLTGVENEQFF; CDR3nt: TGTGCCAGCAGCCTAACAGGAGTCGAGAATGAGCAGTTCTTC
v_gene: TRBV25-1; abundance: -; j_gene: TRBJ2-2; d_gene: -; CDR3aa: CASTTGATGELFF; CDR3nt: TGTGCCAGCACCACAGGCGCCACCGGGGAGCTGTTTTTT
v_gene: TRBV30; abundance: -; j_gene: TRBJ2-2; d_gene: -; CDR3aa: CAWAGIPGELFF; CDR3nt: TGTGCCTGGGCAGGGATCCCCGGGGAGCTGTTTTTT
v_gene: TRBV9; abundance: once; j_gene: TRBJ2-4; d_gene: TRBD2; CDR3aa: CASSLSGGVKNIQYF; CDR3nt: TGTGCCAGCAGTCTTAGCGGGGGAGTCAAAAACATTCAGTACTTC
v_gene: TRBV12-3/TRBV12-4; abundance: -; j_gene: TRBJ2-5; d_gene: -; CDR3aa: CASRHSGGETQYF; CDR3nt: TGTGCCAGCAGGCACTCAGGGGGGGAGACCCAGTACTTC